This TCR beta chain derives from a study of T cells in Graves' hyperthyroidism and ophthalmopathy. Study information: Staff took peripheral blood when the initial diagnosis was made, before any treatment began.

Amplification of TCR beta CDR3 regions was performed using RNA transcripts as template. A set of HTBI primers served as the primers for a first-round RT-PCR of the TCR CDR3. TCRdb re-analysed the multiplex PCR reads in MiXCR, keeping a single row per CDR3 protein. Altogether fewer than 600,000 distinct CDR3 sequences are present, 11% to 15% being singletons, with the ten largest covering around 13%. CDR3 size: 19 residues. Germline trimming cut 0 bases from V and 2 bases from J; bases unmatched to any gene: 9. The germline gives CDR1 SGHRS, CDR2 YFSETQ. For Graves' hyperthyroidism to be stable, ophthalmopathy could not progress within 18 months. Orbital computed tomography, thyroid ultrasound, serum thyroxine and TRAb, and clinical symptoms together informed the diagnoses. The source of the PBMCs was around 9 ml of fresh peripheral blood. This clonotype was counted ten times or more.

The specimen was blood. The chain employs TRBV5-1 and TRBJ2-5; 14 nucleotides match TRBD2. The TCR originated in a woman aged 35 to 49 with Graves' hyperthyroidism. CDR3 residues: CASSLAGTSGRFPQETQYF. The CDR3 DNA follows: TGCGCCAGCAGCTTGGCGGGGACTAGCGGGAGATTCCCACAAGAGACCCAGTACTTC. The variable domain in full, with the rest retrieved from reference TRBV5-1 and TRBJ2-5, is KAGVTQTPRYLIKTRGQQVTLSCSPISGHRSVSWYQQTPGQGLQFLFEYFSETQRNKGNFPGRFSGRQFSNSRSEMNVSTLELGDSALYLCASSLAGTSGRFPQETQYFGPGTRLLVL.